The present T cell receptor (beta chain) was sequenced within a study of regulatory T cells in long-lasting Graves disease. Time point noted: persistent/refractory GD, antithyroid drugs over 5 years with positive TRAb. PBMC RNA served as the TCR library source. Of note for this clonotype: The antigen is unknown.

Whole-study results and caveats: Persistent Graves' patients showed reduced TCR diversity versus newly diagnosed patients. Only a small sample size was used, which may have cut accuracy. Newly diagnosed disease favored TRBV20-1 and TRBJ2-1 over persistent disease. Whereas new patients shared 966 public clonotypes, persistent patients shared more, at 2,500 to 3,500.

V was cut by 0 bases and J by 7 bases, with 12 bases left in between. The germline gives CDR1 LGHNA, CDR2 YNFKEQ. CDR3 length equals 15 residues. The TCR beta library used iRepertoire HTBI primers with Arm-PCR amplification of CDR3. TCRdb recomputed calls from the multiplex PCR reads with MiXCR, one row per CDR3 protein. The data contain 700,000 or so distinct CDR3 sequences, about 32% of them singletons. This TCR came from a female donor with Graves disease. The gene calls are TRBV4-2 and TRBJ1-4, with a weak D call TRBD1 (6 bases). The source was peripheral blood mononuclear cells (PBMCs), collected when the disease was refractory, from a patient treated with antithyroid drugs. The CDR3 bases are TGTGCCAGCAGCCAAGAACAGGGCGTGGCTGAAAAACTGTTTTTT. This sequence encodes CASSQEQGVAEKLFF.